These 23 T cell receptor beta chains originate from one sample sequenced in a study of blood T cell repertoires in COVID-19. Sequencing was performed with immunoSEQ multiplex PCR; in TCRdb, only in-frame clones are kept and a portion is missing. The sample lists approximately 76,000 clones, 88% occurring once. Sequenced sample: peripheral blood. The receptor set was obtained from a human donor in a cohort sampled during active COVID-19.

The V gene is TRBV7-3, the J gene TRBJ2-2, with a weak D call TRBD2 (6 bases). From germline, CDR1 is SGHTA and CDR2 FQGTGA. The CDR3 loop spans 14 amino acids. V was cut by 2 bases and J by 3 bases, with 7 bases left in between. In DNA, the CDR3 is TGTGCCAGCAGCTTATCGGGAGACACCGGGGAGCTGTTTTTT. Translating it yields CASSLSGDTGELFF.

V usage is TRBV7-3 and J usage is TRBJ1-6; TRBD1 matches 7 bases. J was trimmed by 10 bases and V by 5 bases; bases with no gene match: 11. This CDR3 is 15 amino acids long. Germline values: CDR1 SGHTA, CDR2 FQGTGA. The CDR3 nucleotides read TGTGCCAGCAGCCTACGACAGGGTTTTCGGTCACCCCTCCACTTT. This sequence encodes CASSLRQGFRSPLHF.

This chain uses TRBV9 with TRBJ2-2; D is uncertain. CDR3 length: 14 residues. Trimming took 4 bases from V and 6 from J, leaving 13 bases between them. Germline CDR1 is SGDLS and CDR2 is YYNGEE. CDR3: CASSSLPGSGELFF. The CDR3 region has the DNA TGTGCCAGCAGCTCACTTCCAGGTTCCGGGGAGCTGTTTTTT.

The CDR3 DNA reads as TGTGCCAGCAGTTTAGTTGAGACCCAGTACTTC. It specifies CASSLVETQYF. The chain links TRBV6-2 or TRBV6-3 to TRBJ2-5; D gene ambiguous. CDR1 and CDR2 (germline): MNHEY, SVGEGT. V was clipped by 4 bases and J by 5 bases, with 5 bases between them. The CDR3 contains 11 residues.

The rearrangement uses TRBV11-2 and TRBJ1-1; a possible D gene is TRBD1 (6 bases). The CDR3 has 14 residues. V shed 4 bases and J shed 0 bases, with 9 bases lying between them. Germline V lookup: CDR1 SGHAT, CDR2 FQNNGV. The CDR3 protein is CASSYNRVNTEAFF. For the CDR3, the DNA is TGTGCCAGCAGCTACAACAGGGTGAACACTGAAGCTTTCTTT.

The CDR3 DNA reads TGTGCCAGCAGCTTAGATACGTGGCGGGGCCTCTCCTACGAGCAGTACTTC. Its translation is CASSLDTWRGLSYEQYF. This chain joins TRBV7-2 and TRBJ2-7, with D perhaps TRBD2 (6 bases). Trimming removed 1 base at V and 0 bases at J, with 16 bases between. The CDR3 sequence is 17 residues long. Germline CDR1 SGHTA, CDR2 FQGNSA.

The V gene is TRBV28, the J gene TRBJ2-7; D perhaps matches TRBD2 (6 bases). The V gene's germline CDR1 is MDHEN and CDR2 SYDVKM. The CDR3 length is 16 residues. Trimming took 5 bases from V and 3 from J, leaving 20 bases between them. CDR3 amino acids: CASSGGKITSIYEQYF. CDR3 DNA: TGTGCCAGCAGTGGCGGGAAAATAACTAGCATCTACGAGCAGTACTTC.

The chain has TRBV9 and TRBJ2-2; D might be TRBD1 (6 bases). Trimming removed 0 bases at V and 2 bases at J, with 14 bases between. The CDR3 is 17 amino acids. Germline V gene sequence: CDR1 SGDLS, CDR2 YYNGEE. CDR3 loop: CASSVEQDSQNTGELFF. The CDR3, as DNA: TGTGCCAGCAGCGTAGAACAGGACAGTCAAAACACCGGGGAGCTGTTTTTT.

The J gene is TRBJ1-4, the V gene TRBV2; D remains unclear. The CDR3 is made up of 13 amino acids. Germline loops: CDR1 SNHLY, CDR2 FYNNEI. V was trimmed by 7 bases and J by 0 bases, leaving 6 bases between them. CDR3 amino acids: CASNGATNEKLFF. The CDR3, as DNA: TGTGCCAGCAACGGTGCAACTAATGAAAAACTGTTTTTT.

V and J are TRBV10-3 and TRBJ1-2, with 8 bases matching TRBD1. The CDR3 runs 15 residues. Germline CDR1 ENHRY, CDR2 SYGVKD. Trimming at V came to 3 bases and at J to 5 bases, leaving 8 bases not matched to a gene. CDR3 sequence reads: CAISDGAGGRYGYTF. The CDR3 DNA reads as TGTGCCATCAGTGACGGGGCAGGGGGCAGGTATGGCTACACCTTC.

The chain combines TRBV6-6 with TRBJ2-6; a possible D gene is TRBD2 (6 bases). The CDR3 loop spans 15 amino acids. Germline V gene lookup returns CDR1 MNHNY and CDR2 SVGAGI (reference sequence). The V gene lost 7 bases and the J gene lost 0 bases, with 10 bases spanning the gap. The CDR3 spells CASTLGGSGANVLTF. The CDR3 nucleotides read TGTGCCAGCACCCTGGGGGGCTCTGGGGCCAACGTCCTGACTTTC.

The CDR3 nucleotides are TGTGCCAGCATTGCCTTACAAAACACCGGGGAGCTGTTTTTT. It encodes CASIALQNTGELFF. The chain employs TRBV2 and TRBJ2-2; D is undetermined. The CDR3 is 14 residues long. Trimming stripped 7 bases from V and 2 bases from J, with 11 bases between. Germline V gene data show CDR1 as SNHLY and CDR2 as FYNNEI.

The V gene is TRBV6-5, the J gene TRBJ2-3; TRBD1 matches at 7 bases. The V segment lost 0 bases and the J segment 4 bases; nucleotides outside the gene matches: 7. Per the germline V gene, CDR1 is MNHEY and CDR2 is SVGAGI. CDR3 length: 16 residues. The CDR3 DNA follows: TGTGCCAGCAGTTACTCGAAGGACAGGCCATCAGATACGCAGTATTTT. Translating it yields CASSYSKDRPSDTQYF.

The chain uses TRBV7-8 and TRBJ2-1; maybe TRBD1 (5 bases). V was clipped by 1 base and J by 1 base, with 8 bases between them. Germline V CDR1 and CDR2: SGHVS, FQNEAQ. The CDR3 totals 15 residues. The CDR3 DNA reads TGTGCCAGCAGCTTAGGGGCAGGGTCCTACAATGAGCAGTTCTTC. It yields the protein CASSLGAGSYNEQFF.

This clone has a single count. The chain has TRBV15 and TRBJ2-7; 9 bases line up with TRBD2. Unmatched junction bases numbered 5, after V lost 1 base and J lost 1 base. The CDR3 spans 16 residues. Germline loops: CDR1 LNHNV, CDR2 YYDKDF (reference sequence). The DNA for the CDR3 is TGTGCCACCAGCAGAGGCGGCGGGAGGGGTTCCTACGAGCAGTACTTC. Its protein is CATSRGGGRGSYEQYF.

V gene TRBV2 combines with J gene TRBJ1-2, with D maybe TRBD1 (6 bases). Germline CDR1 is SNHLY and CDR2 is FYNNEI. With 7 bases removed from V and 5 bases from J, the gap between germline ends came to 20 bases. The CDR3 is 15 amino acids. The CDR3, as DNA: TGTGCCAGCAACGAGGACAGCGCCGCGATTTATGGCTACACCTTC. It translates to CASNEDSAAIYGYTF. The full variable domain, rest sourced from reference TRBV2 and TRBJ1-2, is EPEVTQTPSHQVTQMGQEVILRCVPISNHLYFYWYRQILGQKVEFLVSFYNNEISEKSEIFDDQFSVERPDGSNFTLKIRSTKLEDSAMYFCASNEDSAAIYGYTFGSGTRLTVV.

This sequence joins TRBV4-2 and TRBJ1-1; no firm D call. The germline V and J ends were trimmed by 0 bases and 4 bases, with 12 bases remaining between them. The V gene's germline CDR1 is LGHNA and CDR2 YNFKEQ. The CDR3 spans 15 residues. The CDR3 nucleotides read TGTGCCAGCAGCCAAGAGGAGGGAAGAGGCACTGAAGCTTTCTTT. Translation gives CASSQEEGRGTEAFF.

The chain is built from TRBV11-2 and TRBJ2-3, with D possibly TRBD2 on 6 matching bases. Germline CDR1 reads SGHAT; CDR2 reads FQNNGV. The CDR3 is made up of 15 amino acids. V was pared by 3 bases and J by 2 bases, with 12 bases between. CDR3 coding DNA: TGTGCCAGCAGCTTCGCGGGGCAGTCCACAGATACGCAGTATTTT. Translated: CASSFAGQSTDTQYF.

The chain is built from TRBV7-7 and TRBJ2-3; the D gene is possibly TRBD2 (7 bases). The CDR3 has 15 amino acids. V was clipped by 5 bases and J by 2 bases, with 14 bases between them. In germline, CDR1 is SSHAT, CDR2 FNYEAQ (reference sequence). CDR3 protein: CASSLGGALTDTQYF. The DNA for the CDR3 is TGTGCCAGCAGCCTTGGGGGGGCCCTCACAGATACGCAGTATTTT.

The V gene is TRBV27, the J gene TRBJ2-7; TRBD1 might be the D (5 bases). There are 15 residues in the CDR3. Germline V gene data show CDR1 as MNHEY and CDR2 as SMNVEV (reference sequence). V gave up 3 bases and J gave up 3 bases, with 15 bases separating them. The DNA of the CDR3 is TGTGCCAGCAGTTTCTCAGGGCTAGTTAACTACGAGCAGTACTTC. Protein: CASSFSGLVNYEQYF.

The rearrangement joins TRBV7-3 to TRBJ2-3; TRBD2 aligns across 13 bases. Germline CDR1 and CDR2: SGHTA and FQGTGA. V dropped 2 bases and J dropped 2; count of bases not matched to a gene: 1. The CDR3 is made up of 16 amino acids. CDR3 DNA sequence: TGTGCCAGCAGCTTAGGGACTAGCGGGGCCACAGATACGCAGTATTTT. This sequence encodes CASSLGTSGATDTQYF. Filled out from reference TRBV7-3 and TRBJ2-3, the complete variable domain reads GAGVSQTPSNKVTEKGKYVELRCDPISGHTALYWYRQSLGQGPEFLIYFQGTGAADDSGLPNDRFFAVRPEGSVSTLKIQRTERGDSAVYLCASSLGTSGATDTQYFGPGTRLTVL.

The chain uses TRBV24-1 and TRBJ2-5; the match to TRBD1 covers 11 bases. The V gene end was trimmed by 4 bases and the J gene end by 5 bases; junction bases not matched to a gene: 11. Germline V gene data show CDR1 as KGHDR and CDR2 as SFDVKD. The CDR3 length is 17 residues. The CDR3 DNA reads TGTGCCACCAGTGAATTTGCCGGGACAGGGGGGATGGAGACCCAGTACTTC. Residues: CATSEFAGTGGMETQYF.

The chain couples TRBV3-1 (or the pseudogene TRBV3-2) to TRBJ1-4, with D unclear. The CDR3 consists of 11 residues. The germline gives CDR1 LGHDT, CDR2 YNNKEL (reference sequence). Deletions cut 3 bases from V and 8 bases from J, with 4 bases between. For the CDR3, the DNA is TGTGCCAGCAGCCACGGGGAAAAACTGTTTTTT. Translated, it gives CASSHGEKLFF.